This note documents a single T cell receptor (beta chain) sequence. Antigen unknown. The PCR ran on 60 Vbeta and 13 Jbeta primers. Assay used: immunoSEQ multiplex PCR; TCRdb lists only in-frame clones, some missing. The sample lists about 140,000 clones, 80% to 85% occurring once. These data originate in a study of cytomegalovirus exposure and HLA in healthy donors. Findings and limits, study-wide: It was only CMV serostatus that was available as immune exposure information. Most TCR sequences were uncommon, yet certain public TCRs appeared in many donors.

The specimen sequenced was PBMCs. This sequence was found in a female donor in good health and CMV-seronegative.

CDR3 in DNA: TGTGCCACCAGCAGAGTAGGGATCGGTACCAAGCGCACGACTAGGAGCAATGAGCAGTTCTTC. It specifies CATSRVGIGTKRTTRSNEQFF. The V gene is TRBV15, the J gene TRBJ2-1, with D maybe TRBD2 (6 bases). This CDR3 spans 21 amino acids. V lost 1 base and J 6 bases, leaving 31 bases between the germline ends. The germline gives CDR1 LNHNV, CDR2 YYDKDF (reference sequence).